This T cell receptor beta chain derives from a study of blood T cell repertoires in COVID-19. About the research overall: Sites in the United States, Italy and Spain provided acute and convalescent COVID-19 samples. Sources were T cells, B-cell-depleted T cells, or PBMCs; the material itself was cDNA or gDNA.

As originally analysed: Estimation of nucleated cell counts relied on the amplification of reference gene primers. Produced via immunoSEQ multiplex PCR; TCRdb's table is partial and in-frame only. For V, J and clone size, that table is used; D and trimming come from the DNA. The sample carries roughly 110,000 clones, around nine tenths recorded once. The sample comprised peripheral blood. The clonotype comes from a woman in her 30s with acute or convalescent COVID-19.

In nucleotides, the CDR3 is TGTGCCAGCAGCTTGGACCCGGGACAGGAGAACAATGAGCAGTTCTTC. This sequence encodes CASSLDPGQENNEQFF. This rearrangement joins TRBV7-9 to TRBJ2-1; 8 nucleotides agree with TRBD1. The germline gives CDR1 SEHNR, CDR2 FQNEAQ (reference sequence). The CDR3 is 16 residues long. V trimming: 3 bases; J trimming: 5 bases; junction bases outside the gene matches: 9. Combining the CDR3 with reference TRBV7-9 and TRBJ2-1 gives the whole variable domain DTGVSQNPRHKITKRGQNVTFRCDPISEHNRLYWYRQTLGQGPEFLTYFQNEAQLEKSRLLSDRFSAERPKGSFSTLEIQRTEQGDSAMYLCASSLDPGQENNEQFFGPGTRLTVL.